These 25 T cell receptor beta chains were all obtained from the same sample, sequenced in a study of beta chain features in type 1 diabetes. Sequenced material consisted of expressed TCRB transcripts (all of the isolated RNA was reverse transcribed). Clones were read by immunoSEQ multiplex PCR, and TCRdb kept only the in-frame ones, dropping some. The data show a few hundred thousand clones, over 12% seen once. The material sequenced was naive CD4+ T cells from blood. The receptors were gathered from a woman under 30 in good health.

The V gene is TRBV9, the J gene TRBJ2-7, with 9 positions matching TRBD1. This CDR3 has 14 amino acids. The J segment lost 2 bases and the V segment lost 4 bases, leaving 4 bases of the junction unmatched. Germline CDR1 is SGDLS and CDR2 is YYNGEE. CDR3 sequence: CASSRDRGAYEQYF. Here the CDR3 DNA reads TGTGCCAGCAGCCGAGACAGGGGGGCCTACGAGCAGTACTTC.

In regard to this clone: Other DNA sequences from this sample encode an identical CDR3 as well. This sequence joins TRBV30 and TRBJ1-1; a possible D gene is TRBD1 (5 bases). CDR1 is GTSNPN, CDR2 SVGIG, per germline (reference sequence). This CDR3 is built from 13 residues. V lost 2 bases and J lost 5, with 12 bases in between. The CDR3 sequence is CAWSWAGSTEAFF. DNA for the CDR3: TGTGCCTGGAGTTGGGCAGGGTCAACTGAAGCTTTCTTT.

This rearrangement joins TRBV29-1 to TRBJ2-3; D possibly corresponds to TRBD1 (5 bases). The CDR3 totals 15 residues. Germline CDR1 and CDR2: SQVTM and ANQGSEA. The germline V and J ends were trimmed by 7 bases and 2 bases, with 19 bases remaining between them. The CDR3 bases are TGCAGCGCGTCATCTACCTCAGGGCCCACAGATACGCAGTATTTT. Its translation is CSASSTSGPTDTQYF.

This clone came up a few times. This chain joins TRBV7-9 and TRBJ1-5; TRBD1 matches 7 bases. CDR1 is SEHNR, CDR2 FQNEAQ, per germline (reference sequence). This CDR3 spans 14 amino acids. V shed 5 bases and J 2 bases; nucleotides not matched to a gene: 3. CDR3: CASSTGTGNQPQHF. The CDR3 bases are TGTGCCAGCAGCACCGGGACAGGCAATCAGCCCCAGCATTTT.

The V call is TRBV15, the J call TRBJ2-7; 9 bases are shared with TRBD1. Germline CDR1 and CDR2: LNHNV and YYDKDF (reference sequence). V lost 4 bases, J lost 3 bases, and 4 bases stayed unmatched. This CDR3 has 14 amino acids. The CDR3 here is CATSKTGGRYEQYF. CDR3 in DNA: TGTGCCACCAGCAAAACAGGGGGCCGCTACGAGCAGTACTTC.

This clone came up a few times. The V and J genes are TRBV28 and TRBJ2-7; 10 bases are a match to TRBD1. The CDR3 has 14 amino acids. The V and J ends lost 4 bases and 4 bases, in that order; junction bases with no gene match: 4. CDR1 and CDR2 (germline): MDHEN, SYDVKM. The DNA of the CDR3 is TGTGCCAGCAGTTCGGGACAGGGGATTTACGAGCAGTACTTC. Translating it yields CASSSGQGIYEQYF.

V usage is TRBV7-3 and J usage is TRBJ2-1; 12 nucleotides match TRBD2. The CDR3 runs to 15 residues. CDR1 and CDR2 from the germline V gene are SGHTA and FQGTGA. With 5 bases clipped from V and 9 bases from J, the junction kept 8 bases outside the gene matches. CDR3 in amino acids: CASSPRLAGVGEQFF. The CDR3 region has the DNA TGTGCCAGCAGCCCGAGACTAGCGGGAGTGGGTGAGCAGTTCTTC.

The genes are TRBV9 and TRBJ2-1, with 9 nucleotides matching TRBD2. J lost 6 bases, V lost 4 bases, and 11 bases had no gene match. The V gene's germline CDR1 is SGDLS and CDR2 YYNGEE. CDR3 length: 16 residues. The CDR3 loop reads CASSLLSGSFRNEQFF. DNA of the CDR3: TGTGCCAGCAGCCTCCTTAGCGGGAGCTTTCGCAATGAGCAGTTCTTC.

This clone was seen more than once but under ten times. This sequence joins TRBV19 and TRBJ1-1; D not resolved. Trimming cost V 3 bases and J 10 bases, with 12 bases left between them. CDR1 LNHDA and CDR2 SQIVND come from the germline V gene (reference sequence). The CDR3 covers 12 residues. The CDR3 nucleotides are TGTGCCAGTAGTATCCCGAGGGTTGCAGCTTTCTTT. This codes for CASSIPRVAAFF.

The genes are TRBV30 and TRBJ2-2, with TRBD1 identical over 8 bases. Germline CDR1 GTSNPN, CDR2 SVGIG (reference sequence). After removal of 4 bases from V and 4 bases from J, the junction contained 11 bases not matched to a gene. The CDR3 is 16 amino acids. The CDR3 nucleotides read TGTGCCTGGATAAGCCGGGACAGGCGATTCACCGGGGAGCTGTTTTTT. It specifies CAWISRDRRFTGELFF. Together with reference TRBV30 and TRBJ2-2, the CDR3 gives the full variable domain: SQTIHQWPATLVQPVGSPLSLECTVEGTSNPNLYWYRQAAGRGLQLLFYSVGIGQISSEVPQNLSASRPQDRQFILSSKKLLLSDSGFYLCAWISRDRRFTGELFFGEGSRLTVL.

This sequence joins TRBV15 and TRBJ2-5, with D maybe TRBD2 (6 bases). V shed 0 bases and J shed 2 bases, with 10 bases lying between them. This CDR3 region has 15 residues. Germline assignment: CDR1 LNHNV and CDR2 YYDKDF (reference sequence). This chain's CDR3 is CATSRETSTQETQYF. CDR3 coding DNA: TGTGCCACCAGCAGAGAGACTAGTACACAAGAGACCCAGTACTTC.

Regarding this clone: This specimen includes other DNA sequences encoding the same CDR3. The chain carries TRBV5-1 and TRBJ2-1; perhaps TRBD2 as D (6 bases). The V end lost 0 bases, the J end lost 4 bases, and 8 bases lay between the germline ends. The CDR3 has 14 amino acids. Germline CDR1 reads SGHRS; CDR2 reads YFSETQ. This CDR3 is CASSLGGEYNEQFF. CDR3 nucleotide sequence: TGCGCCAGCAGCTTGGGGGGGGAGTACAATGAGCAGTTCTTC.

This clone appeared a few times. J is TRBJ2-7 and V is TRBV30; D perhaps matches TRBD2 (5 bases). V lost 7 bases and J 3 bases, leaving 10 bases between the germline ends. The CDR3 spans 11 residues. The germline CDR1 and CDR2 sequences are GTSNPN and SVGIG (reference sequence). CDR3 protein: CASHGDYEQYF. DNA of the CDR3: TGTGCCTCGCACGGGGACTACGAGCAGTACTTC.

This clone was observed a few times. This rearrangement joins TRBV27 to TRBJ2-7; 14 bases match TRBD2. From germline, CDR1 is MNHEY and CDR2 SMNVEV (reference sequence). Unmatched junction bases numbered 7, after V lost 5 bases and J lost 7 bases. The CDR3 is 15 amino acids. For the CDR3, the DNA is TGTGCCAGCAGTACGCGACTAGCGGGAGGGCGAGAGCAGTACTTC. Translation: CASSTRLAGGREQYF.

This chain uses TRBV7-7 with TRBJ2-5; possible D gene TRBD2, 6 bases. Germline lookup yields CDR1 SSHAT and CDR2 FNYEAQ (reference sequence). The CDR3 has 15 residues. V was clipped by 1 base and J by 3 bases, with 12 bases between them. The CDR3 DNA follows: TGTGCCAGCAGCTTAGTCGGCGGGAAGGAAGAGACCCAGTACTTC. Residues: CASSLVGGKEETQYF.

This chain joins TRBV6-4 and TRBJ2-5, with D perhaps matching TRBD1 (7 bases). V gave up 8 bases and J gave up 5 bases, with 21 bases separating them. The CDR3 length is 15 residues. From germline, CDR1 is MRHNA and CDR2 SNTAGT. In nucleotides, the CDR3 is TGTGCCAGCTCACGTACAGGGGACGGGAGTGAGACCCAGTACTTC. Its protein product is CASSRTGDGSETQYF.

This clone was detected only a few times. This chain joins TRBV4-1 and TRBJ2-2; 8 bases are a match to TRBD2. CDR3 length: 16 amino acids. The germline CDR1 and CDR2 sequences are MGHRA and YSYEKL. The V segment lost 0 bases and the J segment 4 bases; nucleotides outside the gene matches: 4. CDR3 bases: TGCGCCAGCAGCCAAGATTCGCGGGGGGTCACCGGGGAGCTGTTTTTT. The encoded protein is CASSQDSRGVTGELFF.

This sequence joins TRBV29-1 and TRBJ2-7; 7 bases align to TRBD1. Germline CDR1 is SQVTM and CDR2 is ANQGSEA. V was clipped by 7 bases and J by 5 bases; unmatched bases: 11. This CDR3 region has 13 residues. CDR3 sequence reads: CSAGPGQRDEQYF. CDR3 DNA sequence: TGCAGCGCGGGGCCGGGACAGAGGGACGAGCAGTACTTC.

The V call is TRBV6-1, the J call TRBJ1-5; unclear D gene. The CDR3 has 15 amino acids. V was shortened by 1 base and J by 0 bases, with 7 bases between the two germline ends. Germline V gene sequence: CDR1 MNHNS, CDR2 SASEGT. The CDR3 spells CASSEGLISNQPQHF. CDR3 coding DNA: TGTGCCAGCAGTGAAGGACTGATTAGCAATCAGCCCCAGCATTTT.

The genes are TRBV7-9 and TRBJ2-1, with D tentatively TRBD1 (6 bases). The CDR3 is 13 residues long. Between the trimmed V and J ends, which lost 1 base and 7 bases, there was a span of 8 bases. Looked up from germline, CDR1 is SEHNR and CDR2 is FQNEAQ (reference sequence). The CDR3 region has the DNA TGTGCCAGCAGCTTAGAACAGGGTAATGAGCAGTTCTTC. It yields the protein CASSLEQGNEQFF.

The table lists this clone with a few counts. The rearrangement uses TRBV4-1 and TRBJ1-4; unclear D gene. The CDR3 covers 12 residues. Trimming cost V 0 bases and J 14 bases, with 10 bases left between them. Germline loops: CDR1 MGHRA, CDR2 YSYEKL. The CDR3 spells CASSQDIGKLFF. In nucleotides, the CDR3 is TGCGCCAGCAGCCAAGATATCGGGAAGCTGTTTTTT.

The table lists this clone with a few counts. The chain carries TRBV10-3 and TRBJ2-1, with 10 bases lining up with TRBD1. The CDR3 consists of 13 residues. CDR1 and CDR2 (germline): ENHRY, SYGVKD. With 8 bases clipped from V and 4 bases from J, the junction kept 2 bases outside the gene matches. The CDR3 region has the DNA TGTGCCATCGGGACAGGGGCATACAATGAGCAGTTCTTC. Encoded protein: CAIGTGAYNEQFF.

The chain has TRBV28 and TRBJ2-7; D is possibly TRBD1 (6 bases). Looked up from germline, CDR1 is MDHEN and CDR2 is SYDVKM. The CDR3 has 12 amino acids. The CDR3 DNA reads TGTGCAGCGGAAAGGGGGAGCAACGAGCAGTACTTC. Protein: CAAERGSNEQYF.

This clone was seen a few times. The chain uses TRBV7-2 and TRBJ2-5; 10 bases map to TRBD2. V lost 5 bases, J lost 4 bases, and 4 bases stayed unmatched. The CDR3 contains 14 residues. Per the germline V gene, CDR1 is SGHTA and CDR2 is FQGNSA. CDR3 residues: CASSIRLAGETQYF. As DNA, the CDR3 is TGTGCCAGCAGCATTCGACTAGCGGGAGAGACCCAGTACTTC.

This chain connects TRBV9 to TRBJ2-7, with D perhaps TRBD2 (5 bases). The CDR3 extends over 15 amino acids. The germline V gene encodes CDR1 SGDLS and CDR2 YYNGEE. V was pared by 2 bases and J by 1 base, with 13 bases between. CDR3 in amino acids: CASSVAVSASYEQYF. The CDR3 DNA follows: TGTGCCAGCAGCGTGGCCGTTAGCGCTTCCTACGAGCAGTACTTC.